The 26 T cell receptor beta chains presented below share a single source sample, sequenced in a study of technical replicates of blood from a few donors. Clones were sequenced by immunoSEQ multiplex PCR, and TCRdb holds only the in-frame ones, with some missing. The profile shows tens of thousands of clones, roughly 98% of them singletons. Sequencing was performed on T cells isolated from PBMCs. These receptors were obtained from a human donor in good health.

The rearrangement uses TRBV11-3 and TRBJ2-3; TRBD1 aligns across 8 bases. V was pared by 1 base and J by 2 bases, with 2 bases of the junction left unmatched. The CDR3 sequence is 15 residues long. The germline CDR1 and CDR2 sequences are SGHNT and YENEEA. CDR3 in DNA: TGTGCCAGCAGCTTAGGGGACAGGACCACAGATACGCAGTATTTT. Its protein is CASSLGDRTTDTQYF.

This rearrangement joins TRBV6-1 to TRBJ2-7; the D is unclear. Trimming left V 0 bases short and J 9 bases short, with 6 bases between. From germline, CDR1 is MNHNS and CDR2 SASEGT. The CDR3 length is 11 residues. The CDR3 DNA is TGTGCCAGCAGTGAAGCGCTAGGGCAGTACTTC. It translates to CASSEALGQYF.

The chain carries TRBV11-3 and TRBJ1-4; tentatively, D is TRBD1 (5 bases). V lost 5 bases to trimming and J lost 8 bases, with 21 bases between them. This CDR3 is 16 amino acids long. In germline, CDR1 is SGHNT, CDR2 YENEEA. The CDR3 DNA reads as TGTGCCAGCAGCCCCACCGATGGCAGGGTAAGGGAAAAACTGTTTTTT. Translation: CASSPTDGRVREKLFF.

The V and J genes are TRBV27 and TRBJ2-5; the match to TRBD1 covers 11 bases. The CDR3 consists of 18 residues. Trimming at V came to 4 bases and at J to 0 bases, leaving 10 bases not matched to a gene. Germline CDR1 MNHEY, CDR2 SMNVEV (reference sequence). CDR3 amino acids: CASSSPGTGGAYQETQYF. The CDR3 DNA follows: TGTGCCAGCAGTTCACCCGGGACAGGGGGTGCGTACCAAGAGACCCAGTACTTC.

The V call is TRBV27, the J call TRBJ2-2; 8 bases agree with TRBD2. Germline CDR1 MNHEY, CDR2 SMNVEV (reference sequence). The CDR3 loop spans 19 amino acids. V lost 2 bases to trimming and J lost 1 base; unmatched junction nucleotides: 12. The CDR3 sequence: CASSLRPGTRGRNTGELFF. DNA for the CDR3: TGTGCCAGCAGTTTACGACCGGGGACTAGGGGCCGGAACACCGGGGAGCTGTTTTTT.

The chain has TRBV28 and TRBJ2-3, with D hard to call. The CDR3 runs to 14 residues. V lost 5 bases and J 2 bases, leaving 11 bases between the germline ends. Germline CDR1 reads MDHEN; CDR2 reads SYDVKM. CDR3 DNA: TGTGCCAGCAGTATTCCGGAGCCCACAGATACGCAGTATTTT. Translation: CASSIPEPTDTQYF.

The J gene is TRBJ2-1, the V gene TRBV5-1; D unclear. V dropped 1 base and J dropped 0 bases, with 11 bases sitting between them. Germline V CDR1 and CDR2: SGHRS, YFSETQ. The CDR3 sequence is 16 residues long. CDR3 amino acids: CASSLIPRASYNEQFF. The CDR3 region has the DNA TGCGCCAGCAGCTTGATCCCCCGAGCCTCCTACAATGAGCAGTTCTTC.

The gene calls are TRBV7-9 and TRBJ2-7; D possibly corresponds to TRBD1 (5 bases). The V gene lost 4 bases and the J gene lost 4 bases, with 14 bases spanning the gap. CDR1 is SEHNR and CDR2 is FQNEAQ in the germline V gene (reference sequence). The CDR3 runs to 14 residues. The CDR3 loop reads CASSWQDRGYEQYF. In nucleotides, the CDR3 is TGTGCCAGCAGCTGGCAAGATAGGGGTTACGAGCAGTACTTC.

The chain is built from TRBV9 and TRBJ2-4; D possibly corresponds to TRBD1 (5 bases). From germline, CDR1 is SGDLS and CDR2 YYNGEE. The germline V and J ends were trimmed by 4 bases and 2 bases, with 13 bases remaining between them. The CDR3 has 15 amino acids. DNA of the CDR3: TGTGCCAGCAGCAATACAGGTGGAACCAAAAACATTCAGTACTTC. Translation gives CASSNTGGTKNIQYF. The whole variable domain, remainder taken from reference TRBV9 and TRBJ2-4, is DSGVTQTPKHLITATGQRVTLRCSPRSGDLSVYWYQQSLDQGLQFLIQYYNGEERAKGNILERFSAQQFPDLHSELNLSSLELGDSALYFCASSNTGGTKNIQYFGAGTRLSVL.

The chain is built from TRBV5-1 and TRBJ1-1; 8 bases agree with TRBD1. This CDR3 contains 15 residues. The V and J ends lost 4 bases and 1 base, in that order; junction bases with no gene match: 6. The germline CDR1 and CDR2 sequences are SGHRS and YFSETQ. In nucleotides, the CDR3 is TGCGCCAGCAGCCGAAATACAGGGGGGAACACTGAAGCTTTCTTT. Encoded protein: CASSRNTGGNTEAFF.

The CDR3 DNA is TGCGCCAGCAGCCAAGCTACAGGGTTCTCTGGAAACACCATATATTTT. Translated, it gives CASSQATGFSGNTIYF. This chain connects TRBV4-1 to TRBJ1-3; weak D call: TRBD1 (6 bases). Trimming removed 1 base at V and 0 bases at J, with 10 bases between. This CDR3 region has 16 residues. In germline, CDR1 is MGHRA, CDR2 YSYEKL.

The chain is built from TRBV10-1 and TRBJ2-7; TRBD2 is a possible D gene (7 bases). This CDR3 has 16 residues. Trimming shortened V by 0 bases and J by 7 bases, and 19 bases separated the two germline ends. Germline values: CDR1 WNHNN, CDR2 SYGVQD (reference sequence). The CDR3 here is CASSESAGGLPEEQYF. CDR3 nucleotides: TGCGCCAGCAGTGAGTCAGCCGGGGGGCTCCCTGAAGAGCAGTACTTC.

This chain uses TRBV6-5 with TRBJ1-2, with TRBD1 matching over 7 bases. CDR1 MNHEY and CDR2 SVGAGI come from the germline V gene. CDR3 length: 16 amino acids. J was trimmed by 1 base and V by 2 bases; bases with no gene match: 7. This CDR3 is CASSYTTGPVNYGYTF. The CDR3 DNA sequence: TGTGCCAGCAGTTACACGACAGGGCCCGTTAACTATGGCTACACCTTC.

The chain employs TRBV29-1 and TRBJ1-2, with a weak D call TRBD1 (6 bases). The germline V and J ends were trimmed by 7 bases and 12 bases, with 24 bases remaining between them. Per the germline V gene, CDR1 is SQVTM and CDR2 is ANQGSEA. The CDR3 sequence is 13 residues long. The CDR3 DNA reads TGCAGCGCACAACGCAGGGGTCTGGATAGCCACACCTTC. Its translation: CSAQRRGLDSHTF.

The chain couples TRBV5-8 to TRBJ1-1, with 7 bases matching TRBD1. Trimming took 1 base from V and 4 from J; bases not matched to a gene: 7. This CDR3 has 15 amino acids. The germline V gene has CDR1 SGHTS and CDR2 YDEGEE. In DNA form, the CDR3 reads TGTGCCAGCAGCTTGAGGGGGCAGGCGAGCACTGAAGCTTTCTTT. Translating gives CASSLRGQASTEAFF. The variable domain in full, completed from reference TRBV5-8 and TRBJ1-1, reads EAGVTQSPTHLIKTRGQQATLRCSPISGHTSVYWYQQALGLGLQFLLWYDEGEERNRGNFPPRFSGRQFPNYSSELNVNALELEDSALYLCASSLRGQASTEAFFGQGTRLTVV.

The chain is built from TRBV5-6 and TRBJ1-2; unclear D gene. The germline V and J ends were trimmed by 4 bases and 5 bases, with 27 bases remaining between them. The V gene's germline CDR1 is SGHDT and CDR2 YYEEEE. This CDR3 is built from 18 residues. CDR3 coding DNA: TGTGCCAGCAGCAGAAAGCGGTTCGGTCTGGGAATGGATTATGGCTACACCTTC. This translates into CASSRKRFGLGMDYGYTF.

In the case of this clone: Additional DNA sequences in this sample encode the identical CDR3. This chain links TRBV4-1 with TRBJ1-2; D may be TRBD1 (6 bases). This CDR3 spans 17 amino acids. Trimming left V 1 base short and J 8 bases short, with 23 bases between. Per the germline V gene, CDR1 is MGHRA and CDR2 is YSYEKL. The CDR3 region has the DNA TGCGCCAGCAGCCAAGCATCCCGGGACACGAGGAGTAGAGGCTACACCTTC. This encodes CASSQASRDTRSRGYTF.

The V and J genes are TRBV7-6 and TRBJ2-1; 8 bases match TRBD2. Germline values: CDR1 SGHVS, CDR2 FNYEAQ. This CDR3 contains 13 residues. V was pared by 2 bases and J by 6 bases, with 0 bases of the junction left unmatched. CDR3 coding DNA: TGTGCCAGCAGCTTACGGGAGGGCAATGAGCAGTTCTTC. Amino acids: CASSLREGNEQFF.

The chain carries TRBV19 and TRBJ2-7; 9 bases fit TRBD2. The CDR3 has 15 residues. Germline assignment: CDR1 LNHDA and CDR2 SQIVND (reference sequence). J gave up 2 bases and V 1 base, and 3 bases lay outside the gene matches. This CDR3 reads CASSIVAGAPYEQYF. CDR3 nucleotide sequence: TGTGCCAGTAGTATAGTAGCGGGAGCACCCTACGAGCAGTACTTC.

The chain is built from TRBV4-1 and TRBJ2-1; 11 bases agree with TRBD2. The V and J ends lost 3 bases and 9 bases, in that order; junction bases with no gene match: 10. The germline gives CDR1 MGHRA, CDR2 YSYEKL. This CDR3 contains 16 residues. The CDR3 sequence is CASSHELAGVIGEQFF. CDR3 bases: TGCGCCAGCAGCCATGAACTAGCGGGAGTGATCGGTGAGCAGTTCTTC.

A word on this clone: This CDR3 is also generated by other DNA sequences in the sample. The J gene is TRBJ2-1, the V gene TRBV29-1, with D tentatively TRBD2 (5 bases). This CDR3 is built from 13 residues. V was shortened by 6 bases and J by 2 bases, with 11 bases between the two germline ends. From germline, CDR1 is SQVTM and CDR2 ANQGSEA. The CDR3 DNA sequence: TGCAGCGTCCGTACCGGGACCTACAATGAGCAGTTCTTC. This encodes CSVRTGTYNEQFF.

The chain has TRBV9 and TRBJ1-1; D may be TRBD1 (5 bases). CDR1 is SGDLS, CDR2 YYNGEE, per germline. CDR3 length: 13 amino acids. V lost 5 bases and J lost 5, with 13 bases in between. The CDR3 sequence: CASRGMEGTEAFF. In DNA form, the CDR3 reads TGTGCCAGCAGAGGAATGGAGGGGACTGAAGCTTTCTTT. Full variable domain (remainder filled in from reference TRBV9 and TRBJ1-1): DSGVTQTPKHLITATGQRVTLRCSPRSGDLSVYWYQQSLDQGLQFLIQYYNGEERAKGNILERFSAQQFPDLHSELNLSSLELGDSALYFCASRGMEGTEAFFGQGTRLTVV.

The chain employs TRBV9 and TRBJ1-1; 7 bases line up with TRBD1. This CDR3 spans 14 amino acids. V shed 4 bases, J shed 2 bases, and the junction held 5 bases outside the gene matches. Germline-derived CDR1 and CDR2 are SGDLS and YYNGEE. CDR3 protein: CASSRRQGNTEAFF. In DNA, the CDR3 is TGTGCCAGCAGCAGACGACAGGGTAACACTGAAGCTTTCTTT.

The chain recombines TRBV5-1 with TRBJ2-7, with 8 bases aligning to TRBD2. Germline V gives CDR1 SGHRS, CDR2 YFSETQ. The CDR3 loop spans 15 amino acids. The trim removed 4 bases at V and 7 bases at J, leaving 13 bases unmatched. CDR3 sequence: CASSEYGRALDEQYF. The CDR3 DNA sequence: TGCGCCAGCAGCGAATACGGGAGGGCCCTCGATGAGCAGTACTTC.

This chain joins TRBV6-6 and TRBJ2-1; 10 bases are a match to TRBD2. This CDR3 contains 15 residues. Germline V CDR1 and CDR2: MNHNY, SVGAGI (reference sequence). Trimming cost V 7 bases and J 9 bases; bases outside gene matches: 12. The CDR3 nucleotides are TGTGCCAGCACAGACAGTTCTAGCGGGAGTGGTGAGCAGTTCTTC. This encodes CASTDSSSGSGEQFF.

V gene TRBV7-9 combines with J gene TRBJ2-7; tentatively, D is TRBD2 (8 bases). Germline-derived CDR1 and CDR2 are SEHNR and FQNEAQ (reference sequence). Trimming removed 5 bases at V and 5 bases at J, with 22 bases between. The CDR3 runs 16 residues. In nucleotides, the CDR3 is TGTGCCAGCAGCCAGGGGGTCGGGGGGGCCTGGAACGAGCAGTACTTC. This codes for CASSQGVGGAWNEQYF.